Following are 27 T cell receptor beta chains from one sample sequenced in a study of T cell responses to AZD1222 COVID-19 vaccine (dated by TCRdb to 2020 to 2023). Library method: the immunoSEQ multiplex PCR assay. TCRdb holds this immuneACCESS table with in-frame rearrangements only. Some clones are missing; in checked studies, unresolved V genes explain under half, and the rest has no known cause. This sample gives about 110,000 clones in total; around nine tenths of them show up just once. The ten largest clones capture around 2.5% of the sample. The sample's time point label, in plain terms: about 28 days (+/-7) after the second vaccine dose. Sample: peripheral blood, taken 28 days after the second AZD1222 dose. The receptors originated from an adult who received the AZD1222 COVID-19 vaccine.

This clone was recorded once. The chain links TRBV28 to TRBJ2-2; D ambiguous. Looked up from germline, CDR1 is MDHEN and CDR2 is SYDVKM. The CDR3 runs 12 residues. V shed 4 bases and J shed 2 bases, with 2 bases lying between them. The CDR3 protein is CASSSNTGELFF. The DNA of the CDR3 is TGTGCCAGCAGTTCTAACACCGGGGAGCTGTTTTTT.

The chain carries TRBV19 and TRBJ1-1; perhaps TRBD1 as D (6 bases). This CDR3 comprises 11 residues. V was shortened by 6 bases and J by 10 bases, with 12 bases between the two germline ends. Germline assignment: CDR1 LNHDA and CDR2 SQIVND (reference sequence). CDR3 residues: CASRVQGAAFF. The CDR3 DNA sequence: TGTGCCAGTAGGGTACAGGGTGCAGCTTTCTTT.

V gene TRBV6-1 combines with J gene TRBJ1-6; TRBD1 might be the D (6 bases). V lost 3 bases to trimming and J lost 0 bases, with 15 bases between them. The CDR3 loop spans 18 amino acids. Germline CDR1 MNHNS, CDR2 SASEGT. DNA of the CDR3: TGTGCCAGCAGTGAGGGAAGTGGGGGCGTCTCCTATAATTCACCCCTCCACTTT. Amino acids: CASSEGSGGVSYNSPLHF.

The CDR3 bases are TGTGCCAGCAGCATCGGACAGGCACCTCCTGGAAACACCATATATTTT. This sequence encodes CASSIGQAPPGNTIYF. The genes are TRBV9 and TRBJ1-3; TRBD1 aligns across 7 bases. CDR1 SGDLS and CDR2 YYNGEE come from the germline V gene. This CDR3 comprises 16 residues. Unmatched junction bases numbered 9, after V lost 4 bases and J lost 2 bases.

The chain is built from TRBV7-2 and TRBJ2-1; no clear D gene. V shed 1 base and J shed 5 bases, with 9 bases lying between them. The CDR3 length is 14 residues. Germline V CDR1 and CDR2: SGHTA, FQGNSA. This CDR3 reads CASSLVAGNNEQFF. CDR3 in DNA: TGTGCCAGCAGCTTAGTAGCCGGAAACAATGAGCAGTTCTTC.

The chain joins TRBV7-2 to TRBJ2-5, with 11 bases aligning to TRBD2. Per the germline V gene, CDR1 is SGHTA and CDR2 is FQGNSA. V dropped 4 bases and J dropped 5; count of bases not matched to a gene: 12. This CDR3 spans 17 amino acids. The CDR3 DNA sequence: TGTGCCAGCAGCTCACTAGCGGGGGCCCAGTCGTCGGAGACCCAGTACTTC. This sequence encodes CASSSLAGAQSSETQYF.

The rearrangement links TRBV7-9 to TRBJ2-7, with D perhaps assigned TRBD1 or TRBD2 (5 bases each). From germline, CDR1 is SEHNR and CDR2 FQNEAQ (reference sequence). The CDR3 covers 14 residues. The V end lost 5 bases, the J end lost 2 bases, and 13 bases lay between the germline ends. The CDR3: CASSPPGPPYEQYF. Here the CDR3 DNA reads TGTGCCAGCAGCCCGCCGGGGCCTCCCTACGAGCAGTACTTC.

V is TRBV11-3 and J is TRBJ2-7; D might be TRBD2 (5 bases). Germline V lookup: CDR1 SGHNT, CDR2 YENEEA. The CDR3 is made up of 13 amino acids. V was pared by 5 bases and J by 6 bases, with 14 bases between. The CDR3 region is CASSPLLGGEQYF. DNA for the CDR3: TGTGCCAGCAGCCCCCTCCTAGGAGGCGAGCAGTACTTC.

Written as DNA, the CDR3 is TGCGCCAGCAGTGAGTCGAGGAGGGAGTTGACTGAAGCTTTCTTT. Protein: CASSESRRELTEAFF. The V call is TRBV10-1, the J call TRBJ1-1, with D unresolved. V lost 0 bases and J 5 bases, leaving 13 bases between the germline ends. Germline lookup yields CDR1 WNHNN and CDR2 SYGVQD (reference sequence). The CDR3 loop spans 15 amino acids.

This clone was seen just once. The chain uses TRBV5-4 and TRBJ2-1; 7 positions match TRBD2. This CDR3 is built from 15 residues. Per germline, CDR1 SGHNT and CDR2 YYREEE (reference sequence). Trimming cost V 3 bases and J 9 bases; bases outside gene matches: 12. CDR3 DNA: TGTGCCAGCAGCTCCGGGACTATAACAATGATTGAGCAGTTCTTC. Its translation is CASSSGTITMIEQFF.

This chain uses TRBV3-1 (or the pseudogene TRBV3-2) with TRBJ1-5, with a possible D match to TRBD1 (5 bases). Germline CDR1 and CDR2: LGHDT and YNNKEL (reference sequence). The V end was cut by 0 bases, the J end by 6 bases, with 12 bases between. CDR3 length equals 15 residues. The CDR3 loop reads CASSQDPGAGQPQHF. The CDR3 region has the DNA TGTGCCAGCAGCCAAGATCCCGGGGCCGGTCAGCCCCAGCATTTT.

The J gene is TRBJ2-5, the V gene TRBV7-9; 8 bases match TRBD2. The germline CDR1 and CDR2 sequences are SEHNR and FQNEAQ (reference sequence). The CDR3 runs to 15 residues. J gave up 0 bases and V 3 bases, and 3 bases lay outside the gene matches. The CDR3 nucleotides read TGTGCCAGCAGCTTCGTAGCGGGGTACCAAGAGACCCAGTACTTC. As protein: CASSFVAGYQETQYF.

In this sample, this clone turned up once. This chain connects TRBV7-9 to TRBJ2-7, with a weak D call TRBD2 (6 bases). CDR3 size: 12 residues. Per the germline V gene, CDR1 is SEHNR and CDR2 is FQNEAQ (reference sequence). V was clipped by 5 bases and J by 6 bases, with 11 bases between them. The CDR3 sequence: CASSTGLIEQYF. The CDR3 region has the DNA TGTGCCAGCAGCACGGGACTCATCGAGCAGTACTTC. The entire variable domain, with the rest obtained from reference TRBV7-9 and TRBJ2-7, is as follows: DTGVSQNPRHKITKRGQNVTFRCDPISEHNRLYWYRQTLGQGPEFLTYFQNEAQLEKSRLLSDRFSAERPKGSFSTLEIQRTEQGDSAMYLCASSTGLIEQYFGPGTRLTVT.

The J gene is TRBJ2-5, the V gene TRBV3-1 (or the pseudogene TRBV3-2); D gene uncertain. There are 14 residues in the CDR3. Germline-derived CDR1 and CDR2 are LGHDT and YNNKEL (reference sequence). V was clipped by 0 bases and J by 5 bases, with 10 bases between them. Written as DNA, the CDR3 is TGTGCCAGCAGCCAAGATTCGTCCTGGGAGACCCAGTACTTC. Protein product: CASSQDSSWETQYF.

CDR3 coding DNA: TGTGCCAGTAGTACTTGGGACAGTAACAATGAGCAGTTCTTC. Translated: CASSTWDSNNEQFF. The chain combines TRBV19 with TRBJ2-1, with 7 bases identical to TRBD1. With 4 bases clipped from V and 5 bases from J, the junction kept 5 bases outside the gene matches. The germline V gene encodes CDR1 LNHDA and CDR2 SQIVND (reference sequence). The CDR3 sequence is 14 residues long.

This clone has a single count. The genes are TRBV5-4 and TRBJ2-3; 7 positions agree with TRBD1. The CDR3 contains 15 residues. Germline V gives CDR1 SGHNT, CDR2 YYREEE (reference sequence). The ends lost 4 bases at V and 3 bases at J; junction bases unmatched: 8. This chain's CDR3 is CASSPERGRTDTQYF. Here the CDR3 DNA reads TGTGCCAGCAGCCCGGAGAGGGGGCGGACAGATACGCAGTATTTT.

The chain links TRBV12-3 or TRBV12-4 to TRBJ1-3, with D hard to call. This CDR3 has 12 residues. V lost 5 bases, J lost 16 bases, and 18 bases lay in between. The DNA of the CDR3 is TGTGCCAGCAGTGCGGACGATCTCGGTTTGTATTTT. Protein sequence: CASSADDLGLYF.

V and J are TRBV10-3 and TRBJ1-2, with TRBD1 identical over 9 bases. The V gene end was trimmed by 6 bases and the J gene end by 6 bases; junction bases not matched to a gene: 8. The CDR3 sequence is 14 residues long. Germline V gene lookup returns CDR1 ENHRY and CDR2 SYGVKD. CDR3 DNA sequence: TGTGCCATCAGGCCGGGACAGGGCATTAATGGCTACACCTTC. Translated: CAIRPGQGINGYTF.

This clone showed up just once. The chain has TRBV7-2 and TRBJ1-2; 7 bases agree with TRBD1. Per germline, CDR1 SGHTA and CDR2 FQGNSA. There are 13 residues in the CDR3. J gave up 4 bases and V 5 bases, and 4 bases lay outside the gene matches. CDR3 DNA: TGTGCCAGCAGCAAGACAGGGATCTATGGCTACACCTTC. Encoded protein: CASSKTGIYGYTF.

The V call is TRBV7-2, the J call TRBJ1-3; unclear D gene. This CDR3 comprises 14 residues. Germline values: CDR1 SGHTA, CDR2 FQGNSA. V lost 2 bases, J lost 0 bases, and 5 bases lay in between. The CDR3 bases are TGTGCCAGCAGCTTACAGAGCTCTGGAAACACCATATATTTT. This codes for CASSLQSSGNTIYF. The full variable domain, with the rest looked up from reference TRBV7-2 and TRBJ1-3, is GAGVSQSPSNKVTEKGKDVELRCDPISGHTALYWYRQSLGQGLEFLIYFQGNSAPDKSGLPSDRFSAERTGGSVSTLTIQRTQQEDSAVYLCASSLQSSGNTIYFGEGSWLTVV.

This clone was detected only once. The CDR3 region is CASRVSGGWETQYF. Written as DNA, the CDR3 is TGTGCCAGTAGAGTTTCAGGGGGCTGGGAGACCCAGTACTTC. The V and J genes are TRBV19 and TRBJ2-5; TRBD1 agrees at 8 bases. Germline V gives CDR1 LNHDA, CDR2 SQIVND (reference sequence). The CDR3 sequence is 14 residues long. V lost 6 bases to trimming and J lost 5 bases; unmatched junction nucleotides: 8.

CDR3 amino acids: CASETGTGDGYTF. CDR3 in DNA: TGTGCCAGTGAAACCGGGACAGGGGATGGCTACACCTTC. This chain connects TRBV19 to TRBJ1-2; 10 nucleotides agree with TRBD1. The CDR3 spans 13 residues. Germline lookup yields CDR1 LNHDA and CDR2 SQIVND (reference sequence). The J segment lost 6 bases and the V segment lost 8 bases, leaving 6 bases of the junction unmatched.

The chain's CDR3 is CSVEGVRSGGYNEQFF. As DNA, the CDR3 is TGCAGCGTTGAAGGGGTTAGGAGCGGGGGGTACAATGAGCAGTTCTTC. The J gene is TRBJ2-1, the V gene TRBV29-1; TRBD2 matches 9 bases. The V and J ends lost 1 base and 4 bases, in that order; junction bases with no gene match: 8. CDR1 SQVTM and CDR2 ANQGSEA come from the germline V gene. There are 16 residues in the CDR3.

This clone has a single count. The V gene is TRBV5-1, the J gene TRBJ2-2, with 8 bases fitting TRBD2. CDR3 length equals 14 residues. Per the germline V gene, CDR1 is SGHRS and CDR2 is YFSETQ. The ends lost 3 bases at V and 9 bases at J; junction bases unmatched: 7. The CDR3 protein is CASSSGLGVRELFF. DNA of the CDR3: TGCGCCAGCAGCTCGGGACTAGGGGTCCGGGAGCTGTTTTTT.

The V and J genes are TRBV11-2 and TRBJ1-1; D is undetermined. The CDR3 extends over 13 amino acids. Germline CDR1 SGHAT, CDR2 FQNNGV. V was shortened by 1 base and J by 6 bases, with 9 bases between the two germline ends. CDR3 amino acids: CASSLVRAAEAFF. CDR3 in DNA: TGTGCCAGCAGCTTAGTTCGGGCGGCTGAAGCTTTCTTT.

The chain uses TRBV3-1 (or the pseudogene TRBV3-2) and TRBJ1-2, with D hard to call. The CDR3 sequence is 14 residues long. The ends were cut back, 2 bases at V and 7 bases at J, with 14 bases in the middle. From germline, CDR1 is LGHDT and CDR2 YNNKEL (reference sequence). Here the CDR3 reads CASSQLTVLGGYTF. The CDR3 nucleotides read TGTGCCAGCAGCCAATTGACGGTACTGGGTGGCTACACCTTC.

This chain uses TRBV7-9 with TRBJ1-1; D unclear. Trimming cost V 1 base and J 0 bases, with 6 bases left between them. Germline V CDR1 and CDR2: SEHNR, FQNEAQ (reference sequence). The CDR3 runs 14 residues. The CDR3 reads CASSLGSMNTEAFF. The CDR3 nucleotides are TGTGCCAGCAGCTTAGGCAGCATGAACACTGAAGCTTTCTTT.